This TCR beta chain is drawn from a study of cytomegalovirus exposure and HLA in healthy donors. Separate from the approximately 670-subject first cohort, the approximately 120-subject validation cohort was the one that the donors belonged to. Per germline, CDR1 SGHRS and CDR2 YFSETQ. The CDR3 has 15 amino acids. Between the trimmed V and J ends, which lost 0 bases and 1 base, there was a span of 9 bases. Assay: immunoSEQ multiplex PCR; the TCRdb copy retains only in-frame clones and omits some. The repertoire holds some 190,000 clones, with more than 75% as singletons. Study conclusions and caveats: Three CMV-associated chains proved CMV antigen-specific in vitro.

This clone was detected once. The antigen is not known. Sequencing used PBMCs. The origin of this receptor is a young woman in good health and CMV-seronegative. The chain has TRBV5-1 and TRBJ2-3; no definite D call. CDR3 residues: CASSLVSIGTDTQYF. CDR3 bases: TGCGCCAGCAGCTTGGTTAGTATCGGCACAGATACGCAGTATTTT.